This record covers a single T cell receptor (beta chain). Its matching antigen is unknown. The sample belongs to a study of cytomegalovirus exposure and HLA in healthy donors. Overall study findings and caveats: The study had only CMV serostatus as immune exposure information. Among donors in an Asian-associated ancestry cluster, a later analysis reportedly found fewer N-insertions than the roughly 700-donor mean.

The CDR3 has 12 residues. Unmatched junction bases numbered 5, after V lost 6 bases and J lost 5 bases. The V gene's germline CDR1 is SQVTM and CDR2 ANQGSEA. Healthy bone marrow donors formed the donor group. With 60 Vbeta and 13 Jbeta primers, the PCR was carried out. Sequencing was performed with immunoSEQ multiplex PCR; in TCRdb, only in-frame clones are kept and a portion is missing. The sample lists fewer than 250,000 clones; about four fifths were seen once. This clonotype was obtained from a man aged 25-40 years in good health and CMV-seropositive. The source material was PBMCs. The V gene is TRBV29-1, the J gene TRBJ2-5; 8 bases agree with TRBD1. In DNA form, the CDR3 reads TGCAGCGTCGCGGACAGGGCCGAGACCCAGTACTTC. This translates into CSVADRAETQYF.